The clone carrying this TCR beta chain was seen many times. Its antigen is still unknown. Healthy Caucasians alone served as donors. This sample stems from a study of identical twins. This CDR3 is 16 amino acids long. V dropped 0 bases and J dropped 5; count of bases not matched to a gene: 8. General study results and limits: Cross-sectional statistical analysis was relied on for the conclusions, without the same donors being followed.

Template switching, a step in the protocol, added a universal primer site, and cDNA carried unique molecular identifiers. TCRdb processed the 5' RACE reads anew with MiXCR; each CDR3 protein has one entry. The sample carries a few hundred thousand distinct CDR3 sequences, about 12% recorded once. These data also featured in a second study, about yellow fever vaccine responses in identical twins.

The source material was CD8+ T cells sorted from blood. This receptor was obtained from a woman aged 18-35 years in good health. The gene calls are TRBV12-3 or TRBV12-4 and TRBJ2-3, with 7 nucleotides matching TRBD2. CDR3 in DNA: TGTGCCAGCAGTTTAGCGCCCAGCGGGATGGTAGATACGCAGTATTTT. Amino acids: CASSLAPSGMVDTQYF.